This T cell receptor beta chain was sequenced for a study of blood T cell repertoires in COVID-19. Libraries were prepared by immunoSEQ multiplex PCR; TCRdb keeps only in-frame clonotypes and omits some of them. The data show 300,000 to 350,000 clones, over 80% seen once. Adults between roughly 18 and 90 years of age took part from 24 US areas. Donors were grouped by their self-reported clinical history. Between the trimmed V and J ends, which lost 4 bases and 3 bases, there was a span of 14 bases. The CDR3 has 15 amino acids. Germline CDR1 and CDR2: SGHVS and FQNEAQ. The specimen sequenced was PBMCs or T cells enriched from blood (not recorded which). This clonotype originated in a man aged 25 to 40 who had recovered from COVID-19. The V and J genes are TRBV7-8 and TRBJ2-3; possibly TRBD2 for D (7 bases). For the CDR3, the DNA is TGTGCCAGCAGCTCCGAGGGGGGGTGGACAGATACGCAGTATTTT. This encodes CASSSEGGWTDTQYF.